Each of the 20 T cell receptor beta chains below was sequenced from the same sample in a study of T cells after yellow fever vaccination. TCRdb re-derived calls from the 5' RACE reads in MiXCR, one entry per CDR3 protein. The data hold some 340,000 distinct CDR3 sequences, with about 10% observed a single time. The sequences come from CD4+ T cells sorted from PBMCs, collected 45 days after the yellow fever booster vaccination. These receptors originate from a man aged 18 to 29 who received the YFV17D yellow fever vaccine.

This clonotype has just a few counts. CDR3 nucleotide sequence: TGTGCCAGCAGACCAGGGGGGAGGTGGACCGGGGAGCTGTTTTTT. Translation: CASRPGGRWTGELFF. The chain links TRBV6-2 or TRBV6-3 to TRBJ2-2, with a tentative D call TRBD1 (7 bases). This CDR3 is 15 amino acids long. CDR1 is MNHEY, CDR2 SVGEGT, per germline. The V end lost 6 bases, the J end lost 5 bases, and 16 bases lay between the germline ends.

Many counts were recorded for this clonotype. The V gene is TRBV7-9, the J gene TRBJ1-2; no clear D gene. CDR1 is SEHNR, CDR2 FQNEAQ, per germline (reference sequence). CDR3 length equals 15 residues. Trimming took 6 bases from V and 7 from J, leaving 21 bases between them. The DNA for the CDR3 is TGTGCCAGCAGTTCCCGGGTTGAGAGGGCATTTGGCTACACCTTC. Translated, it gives CASSSRVERAFGYTF. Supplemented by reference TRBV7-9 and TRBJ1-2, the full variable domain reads DTGVSQNPRHKITKRGQNVTFRCDPISEHNRLYWYRQTLGQGPEFLTYFQNEAQLEKSRLLSDRFSAERPKGSFSTLEIQRTEQGDSAMYLCASSSRVERAFGYTFGSGTRLTVV.

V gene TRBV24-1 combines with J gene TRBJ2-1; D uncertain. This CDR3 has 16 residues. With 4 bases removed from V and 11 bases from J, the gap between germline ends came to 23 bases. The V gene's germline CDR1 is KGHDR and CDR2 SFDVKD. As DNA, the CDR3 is TGTGCCACCAGTGACAACCGCGATCTGGGCAGTCCCAAGCAGTTCTTC. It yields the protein CATSDNRDLGSPKQFF.

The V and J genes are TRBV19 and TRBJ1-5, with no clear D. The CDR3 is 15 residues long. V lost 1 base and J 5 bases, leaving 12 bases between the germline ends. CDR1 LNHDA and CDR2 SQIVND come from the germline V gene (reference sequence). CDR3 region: CASSIVSPSHQPQHF. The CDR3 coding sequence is TGTGCCAGTAGTATAGTATCGCCATCCCATCAGCCCCAGCATTTT.

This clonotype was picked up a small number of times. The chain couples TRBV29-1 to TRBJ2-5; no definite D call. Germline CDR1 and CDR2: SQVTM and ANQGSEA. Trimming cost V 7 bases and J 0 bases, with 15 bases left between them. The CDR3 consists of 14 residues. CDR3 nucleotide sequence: TGCAGCGCCCTCGACGTCGGCAACCAAGAGACCCAGTACTTC. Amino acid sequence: CSALDVGNQETQYF.

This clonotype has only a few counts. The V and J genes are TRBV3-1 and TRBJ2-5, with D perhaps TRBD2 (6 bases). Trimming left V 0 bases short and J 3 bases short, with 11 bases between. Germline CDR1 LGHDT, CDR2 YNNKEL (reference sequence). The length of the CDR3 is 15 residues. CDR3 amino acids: CASSQDILAKETQYF. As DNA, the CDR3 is TGTGCCAGCAGCCAAGATATTCTAGCGAAAGAGACCCAGTACTTC.

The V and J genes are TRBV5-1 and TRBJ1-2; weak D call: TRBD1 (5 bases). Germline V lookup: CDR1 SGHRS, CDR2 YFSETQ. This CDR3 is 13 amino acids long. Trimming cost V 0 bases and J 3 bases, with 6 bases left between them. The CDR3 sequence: CASSLEGYYGYTF. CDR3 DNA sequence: TGCGCCAGCAGCTTGGAGGGGTACTATGGCTACACCTTC.

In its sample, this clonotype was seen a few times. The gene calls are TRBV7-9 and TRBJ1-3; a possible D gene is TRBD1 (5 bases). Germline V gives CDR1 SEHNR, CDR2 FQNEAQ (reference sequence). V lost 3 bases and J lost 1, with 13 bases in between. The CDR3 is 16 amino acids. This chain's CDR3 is CASSLRPPGSGNTIYF. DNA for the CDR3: TGTGCCAGCAGCTTGCGACCACCAGGGTCTGGAAACACCATATATTTT. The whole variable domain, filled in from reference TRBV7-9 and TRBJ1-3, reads DTGVSQNPRHKITKRGQNVTFRCDPISEHNRLYWYRQTLGQGPEFLTYFQNEAQLEKSRLLSDRFSAERPKGSFSTLEIQRTEQGDSAMYLCASSLRPPGSGNTIYFGEGSWLTVV.

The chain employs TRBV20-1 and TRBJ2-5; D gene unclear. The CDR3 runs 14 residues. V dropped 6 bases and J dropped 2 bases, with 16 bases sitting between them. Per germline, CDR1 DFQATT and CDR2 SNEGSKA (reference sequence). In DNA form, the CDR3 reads TGCAGTGCGCATCTGGACGGCCGACAAGAGACCCAGTACTTC. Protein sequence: CSAHLDGRQETQYF.

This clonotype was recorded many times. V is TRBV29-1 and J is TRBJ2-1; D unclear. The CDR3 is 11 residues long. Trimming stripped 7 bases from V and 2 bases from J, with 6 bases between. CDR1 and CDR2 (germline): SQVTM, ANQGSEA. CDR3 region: CSARAYNEQFF. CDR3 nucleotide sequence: TGCAGCGCGCGTGCCTACAATGAGCAGTTCTTC.

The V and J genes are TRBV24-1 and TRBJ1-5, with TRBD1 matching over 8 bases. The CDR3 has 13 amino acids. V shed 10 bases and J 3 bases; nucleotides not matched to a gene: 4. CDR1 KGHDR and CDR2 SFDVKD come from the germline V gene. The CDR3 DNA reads TGTGCCACGCAACAGGGGGACAATCAGCCCCAGCATTTT. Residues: CATQQGDNQPQHF.

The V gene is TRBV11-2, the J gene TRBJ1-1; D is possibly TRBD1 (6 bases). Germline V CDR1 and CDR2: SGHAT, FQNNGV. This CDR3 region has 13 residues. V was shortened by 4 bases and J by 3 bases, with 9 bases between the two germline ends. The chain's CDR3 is CASSSGHYTEAFF. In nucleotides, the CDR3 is TGTGCCAGCAGCTCGGGACATTACACTGAAGCTTTCTTT.

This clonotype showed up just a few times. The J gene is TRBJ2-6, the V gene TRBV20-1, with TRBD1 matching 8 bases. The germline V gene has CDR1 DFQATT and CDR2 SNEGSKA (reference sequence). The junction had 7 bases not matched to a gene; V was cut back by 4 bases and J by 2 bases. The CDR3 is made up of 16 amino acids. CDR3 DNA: TGCAGTGCTACTGACAGGGGATTTACTGGGGCCAACGTCCTGACTTTC. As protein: CSATDRGFTGANVLTF.

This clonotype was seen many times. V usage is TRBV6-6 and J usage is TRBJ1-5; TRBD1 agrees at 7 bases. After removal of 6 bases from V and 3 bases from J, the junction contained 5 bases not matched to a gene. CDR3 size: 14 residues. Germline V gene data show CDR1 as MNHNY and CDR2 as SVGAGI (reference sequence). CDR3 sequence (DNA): TGTGCCAGCAGGTCCGGGACAGACAATCAGCCCCAGCATTTT. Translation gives CASRSGTDNQPQHF.

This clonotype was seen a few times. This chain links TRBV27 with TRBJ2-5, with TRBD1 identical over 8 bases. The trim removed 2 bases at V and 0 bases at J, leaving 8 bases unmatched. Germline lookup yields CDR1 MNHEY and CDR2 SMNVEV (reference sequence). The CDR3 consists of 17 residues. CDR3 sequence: CASSLLGQGEYQETQYF. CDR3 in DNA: TGTGCCAGCAGTTTACTCGGACAGGGAGAGTACCAAGAGACCCAGTACTTC.

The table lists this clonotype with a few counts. As DNA, the CDR3 is TGTGCCAGCAGTTTAGACGGGCTCTACGAGCAGTACGTC. This translates into CASSLDGLYEQYV. The rearrangement links TRBV12-3 or TRBV12-4 to TRBJ2-7; D remains unclear. CDR3 size: 13 residues. V lost 1 base to trimming and J lost 3 bases, with 7 bases between them.

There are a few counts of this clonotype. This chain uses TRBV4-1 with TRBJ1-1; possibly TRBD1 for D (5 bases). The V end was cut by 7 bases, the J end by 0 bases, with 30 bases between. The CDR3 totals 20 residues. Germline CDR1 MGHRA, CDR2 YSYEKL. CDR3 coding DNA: TGCGCCAGCAAAGGGCGCACCACACTTCTAGGGACTTTGTTGAACACTGAAGCTTTCTTT. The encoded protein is CASKGRTTLLGTLLNTEAFF.

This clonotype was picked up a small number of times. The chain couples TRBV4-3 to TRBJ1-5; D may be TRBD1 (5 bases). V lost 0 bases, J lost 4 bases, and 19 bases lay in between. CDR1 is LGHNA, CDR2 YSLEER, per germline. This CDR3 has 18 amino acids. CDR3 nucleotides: TGCGCCAGCAGCCAAGAAGGTTGGGGGGAGAGAGCGAATCAGCCCCAGCATTTT. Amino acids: CASSQEGWGERANQPQHF.

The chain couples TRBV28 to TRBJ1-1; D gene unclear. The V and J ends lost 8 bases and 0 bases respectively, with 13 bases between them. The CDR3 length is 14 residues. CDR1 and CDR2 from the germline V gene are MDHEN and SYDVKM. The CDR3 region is CASSPRKMNTEAFF. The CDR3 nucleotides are TGTGCCAGCTCACCGAGAAAGATGAACACTGAAGCTTTCTTT.

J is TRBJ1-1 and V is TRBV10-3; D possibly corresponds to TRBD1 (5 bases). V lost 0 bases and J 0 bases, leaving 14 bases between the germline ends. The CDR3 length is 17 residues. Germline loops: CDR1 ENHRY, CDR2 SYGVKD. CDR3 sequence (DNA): TGTGCCATCAGTGAGTCTCAGGGATTGGGAATGAACACTGAAGCTTTCTTT. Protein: CAISESQGLGMNTEAFF.